Reported below is one TCR beta chain. This sample was included in a study of cytomegalovirus exposure and HLA in healthy donors. Germline V lookup: CDR1 LGHNT, CDR2 FRNRAP. The CDR3 sequence is 14 residues long. Trimming left V 3 bases short and J 3 bases short, with 6 bases between. Amplification used 60 Vbeta primers and 13 Jbeta primers. TCRdb's copy holds only in-frame clones and misses some; the assay was immunoSEQ multiplex PCR. The table lists about 60,000 clones, around 87% of them singletons. Healthy individuals who donated bone marrow served as the donors. The chain is built from TRBV12-5 and TRBJ1-6; D unclear. Specimen: PBMCs. The clonotype comes from a young man in good health and CMV-seronegative. DNA for the CDR3: TGTGCTAGTGGTTTTGAACTCTATAATTCACCCCTCCACTTT. Protein sequence: CASGFELYNSPLHF.